These 16 T cell receptor beta chains originate from one sample sequenced in a study of cytomegalovirus exposure and HLA in healthy donors. Profiling relied on immunoSEQ multiplex PCR, and the TCRdb table lists in-frame clones only, not all of them. The sample has about 62,000 clones, about 95% seen once. Sample: PBMCs. These receptor sequences come from a young woman in good health and CMV-seropositive.

The chain has TRBV7-6 and TRBJ1-4; D remains ambiguous. The CDR3 totals 15 residues. The germline V gene has CDR1 SGHVS and CDR2 FNYEAQ. V shed 2 bases and J shed 4 bases, with 11 bases lying between them. CDR3 DNA: TGTGCCAGCAGCTTATACTCGGGGAATAATGAAAAACTGTTTTTT. It encodes CASSLYSGNNEKLFF. Complete variable domain (other parts from reference TRBV7-6 and TRBJ1-4): GAGVSQSPRYKVTKRGQDVALRCDPISGHVSLYWYRQALGQGPEFLTYFNYEAQQDKSGLPNDRFSAERPEGSISTLTIQRTEQRDSAMYRCASSLYSGNNEKLFFGSGTQLSVL.

The chain combines TRBV5-1 with TRBJ2-7; weak D call: TRBD1 (6 bases). Germline V lookup: CDR1 SGHRS, CDR2 YFSETQ. The length of the CDR3 is 13 residues. V lost 5 bases and J 5 bases, leaving 14 bases between the germline ends. The CDR3 DNA is TGCGCCAGCAGATTTACAGGGTATCACGAGCAGTACTTC. It specifies CASRFTGYHEQYF.

The chain joins TRBV2 to TRBJ2-7, with D possibly TRBD1 on 5 matching bases. The CDR3 spans 11 residues. The germline gives CDR1 SNHLY, CDR2 FYNNEI. V lost 7 bases, J lost 6 bases, and 10 bases lay in between. The CDR3 spells CASTTGREQYF. DNA of the CDR3: TGTGCCAGCACTACAGGTCGCGAGCAGTACTTC.

The rearrangement uses TRBV28 and TRBJ1-6, with D tentatively TRBD1 (5 bases). V lost 6 bases to trimming and J lost 14 bases, with 29 bases between them. In germline, CDR1 is MDHEN, CDR2 SYDVKM. The CDR3 sequence is 17 residues long. The CDR3 sequence: CASRTYVFTSPGGTLHF. For the CDR3, the DNA is TGTGCCAGCAGGACTTACGTTTTTACCTCACCGGGGGGAACCCTCCACTTT. Supplemented by reference TRBV28 and TRBJ1-6, the full variable domain reads DVKVTQSSRYLVKRTGEKVFLECVQDMDHENMFWYRQDPGLGLRLIYFSYDVKMKEKGDIPEGYSVSREKKERFSLILESASTNQTSMYLCASRTYVFTSPGGTLHFGNGTRLTVT.

The chain couples TRBV6-1 to TRBJ2-1; 10 positions agree with TRBD2. Germline loops: CDR1 MNHNS, CDR2 SASEGT. This CDR3 is built from 17 residues. V was clipped by 4 bases and J by 9 bases; unmatched bases: 15. CDR3 DNA sequence: TGTGCCAGCAGTGGCCAGGGACGAGCGGGGGGGCTAGGTGAGCAGTTCTTC. Amino acids: CASSGQGRAGGLGEQFF.

The rearrangement links TRBV6-6 to TRBJ2-1; 9 bases line up with TRBD2. V lost 4 bases to trimming and J lost 8 bases; unmatched junction nucleotides: 9. Germline CDR1 is MNHNY and CDR2 is SVGAGI (reference sequence). The CDR3 covers 15 residues. CDR3 coding DNA: TGTGCCAGCAGTTTATTAGCGGGAGAGAGTGATGAGCAGTTCTTC. Encoded protein: CASSLLAGESDEQFF.

This sequence joins TRBV7-9 and TRBJ1-1, with a possible D match to TRBD1 (6 bases). The germline V gene has CDR1 SEHNR and CDR2 FQNEAQ (reference sequence). Trimming shortened V by 5 bases and J by 0 bases, and 19 bases separated the two germline ends. This CDR3 comprises 17 residues. The CDR3 DNA is TGTGCCAGCAGCCCACAGGGCACGCCACGGATGAACACTGAAGCTTTCTTT. It encodes CASSPQGTPRMNTEAFF.

The V gene is TRBV7-9, the J gene TRBJ1-6; no clear D. Germline lookup yields CDR1 SEHNR and CDR2 FQNEAQ (reference sequence). V was shortened by 1 base and J by 7 bases, with 5 bases between the two germline ends. This CDR3 spans 13 amino acids. The CDR3 bases are TGTGCCAGCAGCTTAGGCTACAATTCACCCCTCCACTTT. Protein product: CASSLGYNSPLHF.

The chain links TRBV20-1 to TRBJ1-2; D not certain. The V end was cut by 3 bases, the J end by 13 bases, with 12 bases between. The CDR3 contains 10 residues. In germline, CDR1 is DFQATT, CDR2 SNEGSKA (reference sequence). The DNA for the CDR3 is TGCAGTGCTAGCATCGGTGTTTCCACCTTC. It yields the protein CSASIGVSTF.

The chain is built from TRBV11-2 and TRBJ2-4, with TRBD2 matching 10 bases. Germline V CDR1 and CDR2: SGHAT, FQNNGV. The CDR3 is 17 residues long. The junction had 11 bases not matched to a gene; V was cut back by 1 base and J by 8 bases. In nucleotides, the CDR3 is TGTGCCAGCAGCTTAGTGGCTAGCGGGAGTAAAGGTGACATTCAGTACTTC. Translated: CASSLVASGSKGDIQYF.

CDR3 in amino acids: CASSFVGLSYEQYF. CDR3 nucleotides: TGTGCCAGCAGCTTTGTAGGACTCTCCTACGAGCAGTACTTC. This chain uses TRBV5-4 with TRBJ2-7, with D maybe TRBD2 (5 bases). This CDR3 is 14 amino acids long. V was shortened by 2 bases and J by 0 bases, with 9 bases between the two germline ends. The germline V gene has CDR1 SGHNT and CDR2 YYREEE (reference sequence).

The CDR3 DNA follows: TGTGCCAGCAGCCGGGACAGGGTTCTGAGCGAGCAGTACTTC. Encoded protein: CASSRDRVLSEQYF. The rearrangement joins TRBV7-9 to TRBJ2-7, with 9 bases fitting TRBD1. The germline CDR1 and CDR2 sequences are SEHNR and FQNEAQ (reference sequence). The CDR3 covers 14 residues. Germline trimming cut 5 bases from V and 6 bases from J; bases unmatched to any gene: 8.

The genes are TRBV2 and TRBJ1-5; weak D call: TRBD1 (6 bases). Looked up from germline, CDR1 is SNHLY and CDR2 is FYNNEI. There are 14 residues in the CDR3. The V and J ends lost 5 bases and 3 bases respectively, with 11 bases between them. DNA of the CDR3: TGTGCCAGCAGTACCGGGACATTCAATCAGCCCCAGCATTTT. Protein product: CASSTGTFNQPQHF.

The chain has TRBV7-9 and TRBJ2-7; D gene uncertain. The CDR3 runs to 12 residues. V was pared by 5 bases and J by 4 bases, with 9 bases between. From germline, CDR1 is SEHNR and CDR2 FQNEAQ (reference sequence). Written as DNA, the CDR3 is TGTGCCAGCAGCCCGACTGGATACGAGCAGTACTTC. Encoded protein: CASSPTGYEQYF.

The chain couples TRBV18 to TRBJ1-1; D perhaps matches TRBD1 (6 bases). Germline lookup yields CDR1 KGHSH and CDR2 LQKENI. Trimming took off 1 base at V and 3 bases at J, with 18 bases between the two ends. The CDR3 consists of 17 residues. The CDR3 coding sequence is TGTGCCAGCTCACCACAGATCATTAGGGACACAGACACTGAAGCTTTCTTT. Translating gives CASSPQIIRDTDTEAFF.

The V and J genes are TRBV9 and TRBJ1-2, with TRBD1 matching 8 bases. Trimming at V came to 3 bases and at J to 6 bases, leaving 10 bases not matched to a gene. The CDR3 runs 15 residues. Looked up from germline, CDR1 is SGDLS and CDR2 is YYNGEE. CDR3 protein: CASSAGQVVGNGYTF. CDR3 coding DNA: TGTGCCAGCAGCGCGGGACAGGTGGTAGGTAATGGCTACACCTTC.